These 31 T cell receptor beta chains were sequenced from one sample in a study of T cell responses to AZD1222 COVID-19 vaccine. This table comes from immunoSEQ multiplex PCR, and its TCRdb copy is limited to in-frame clones, with some not included. The sample lists 180,000 or so clones; under 95% were seen once. The sequences come from peripheral blood, collected 28 days after the second AZD1222 dose. Receptor source: an adult who received the AZD1222 COVID-19 vaccine.

The chain links TRBV6-5 to TRBJ1-5, with D possibly being TRBD1 (5 bases). The length of the CDR3 is 13 residues. V lost 7 bases, J lost 7 bases, and 14 bases lay in between. Germline V CDR1 and CDR2: MNHEY, SVGAGI. CDR3 nucleotides: TGTGCCAGCACCACGGGGGGGAACCAGCCCCAGCATTTT. This translates into CASTTGGNQPQHF.

The rearrangement links TRBV25-1 to TRBJ2-5; 11 bases agree with TRBD2. The trim removed 7 bases at V and 3 bases at J, leaving 1 base unmatched. CDR1 is MGHDK, CDR2 SYGVNS, per germline. The CDR3 totals 13 residues. This chain's CDR3 is CASKLAGEETQYF. CDR3 coding DNA: TGTGCCAGCAAACTAGCGGGGGAAGAGACCCAGTACTTC.

The rearrangement links TRBV6-5 to TRBJ2-4, with unresolved D. CDR3 length: 15 amino acids. CDR1 is MNHEY, CDR2 SVGAGI, per germline. Trimming left V 5 bases short and J 9 bases short, with 20 bases between. CDR3 loop: CASSHHTPDQGIQYF. CDR3 nucleotide sequence: TGTGCCAGCAGTCACCATACACCCGACCAAGGCATTCAGTACTTC.

The chain joins TRBV6-4 to TRBJ1-1; D is uncertain. The CDR3 runs to 13 residues. The germline gives CDR1 MRHNA, CDR2 SNTAGT. Trimming removed 3 bases at V and 2 bases at J, with 7 bases between. The CDR3, as DNA: TGTGCCAGCAGTGAAACAAGTAACACTGAAGCTTTCTTT. Translated: CASSETSNTEAFF.

The rearrangement links TRBV28 to TRBJ2-7; 7 bases align to TRBD1. V lost 5 bases, J lost 4 bases, and 5 bases stayed unmatched. The CDR3 is 13 residues long. Germline-derived CDR1 and CDR2 are MDHEN and SYDVKM. CDR3 in amino acids: CASSPGGRYEQYF. The CDR3 DNA reads as TGTGCCAGCAGTCCAGGGGGTAGGTACGAGCAGTACTTC.

V gene TRBV5-1 combines with J gene TRBJ2-1; TRBD2 matches 9 bases. V trimming: 3 bases; J trimming: 9 bases; junction bases outside the gene matches: 10. The CDR3 totals 15 residues. Germline CDR1 and CDR2: SGHRS and YFSETQ. CDR3 nucleotide sequence: TGCGCCAGCAGCTCTACGACTAGCGGCAGGGTTGAGCAGTTCTTC. It is translated as CASSSTTSGRVEQFF.

The chain uses TRBV4-1 and TRBJ2-2; possibly TRBD1 for D (6 bases). From germline, CDR1 is MGHRA and CDR2 YSYEKL. V was pared by 5 bases and J by 3 bases, with 16 bases between. The length of the CDR3 is 16 residues. This CDR3 is CASSTRQEFDTGELFF. CDR3 DNA sequence: TGCGCCAGCAGCACCCGACAGGAATTCGACACCGGGGAGCTGTTTTTT.

V and J are TRBV5-1 and TRBJ1-3; no definite D call. The CDR3 spans 15 residues. From germline, CDR1 is SGHRS and CDR2 YFSETQ. The V end lost 1 base, the J end lost 2 bases, and 10 bases lay between the germline ends. The CDR3 DNA reads TGCGCCAGCAGCTTGTCCAATGGCCCTGGAAACACCATATATTTT. It is translated as CASSLSNGPGNTIYF.

The chain combines TRBV2 with TRBJ2-5; TRBD1 or TRBD2 may be the D gene (5 bases each). V dropped 7 bases and J dropped 9 bases, with 21 bases sitting between them. The length of the CDR3 is 14 residues. From germline, CDR1 is SNHLY and CDR2 FYNNEI. Written as DNA, the CDR3 is TGTGCCAGCACCCTAGGACGGGACCTCCGGGCCCAGTACTTC. Its translation: CASTLGRDLRAQYF.

This sequence joins TRBV7-2 and TRBJ1-5; D unclear. Looked up from germline, CDR1 is SGHTA and CDR2 is FQGNSA. The V gene lost 1 base and the J gene lost 6 bases, with 13 bases spanning the gap. The CDR3 extends over 15 amino acids. The CDR3 here is CASSLGGYGSQPQHF. The CDR3 DNA sequence: TGTGCCAGCAGCTTAGGGGGTTACGGGAGTCAGCCCCAGCATTTT.

A few counts support this clone. V gene TRBV7-9 combines with J gene TRBJ1-5, with 10 bases that match TRBD1. After removal of 4 bases from V and 2 bases from J, the junction contained 2 bases not matched to a gene. The CDR3 length is 15 residues. The germline V gene has CDR1 SEHNR and CDR2 FQNEAQ (reference sequence). CDR3 in amino acids: CASSSGTGGNQPQHF. The CDR3 DNA reads as TGTGCCAGCAGCTCTGGGACAGGGGGCAATCAGCCCCAGCATTTT.

The V gene is TRBV9, the J gene TRBJ2-1; 7 bases align to TRBD2. This CDR3 contains 16 residues. Germline CDR1 is SGDLS and CDR2 is YYNGEE. V gave up 0 bases and J gave up 2 bases; unmatched junction bases: 5. The CDR3 protein is CASSVDGGVTYNEQFF. CDR3 nucleotides: TGTGCCAGCAGCGTAGATGGGGGGGTGACCTACAATGAGCAGTTCTTC.

The chain joins TRBV6-4 to TRBJ1-1; D not resolved. V lost 7 bases and J 1 base, leaving 13 bases between the germline ends. Germline loops: CDR1 MRHNA, CDR2 SNTAGT. The CDR3 runs to 14 residues. The CDR3 is CASTPSPGNTEAFF. CDR3 DNA sequence: TGTGCCAGCACTCCATCTCCAGGGAACACTGAAGCTTTCTTT.

The rearrangement joins TRBV18 to TRBJ1-6, with D hard to call. V shed 3 bases and J shed 8 bases, with 14 bases lying between them. Germline loops: CDR1 KGHSH, CDR2 LQKENI. The CDR3 is 15 residues long. The CDR3 nucleotides are TGTGCCAGCTCACCCCAAAAAGAGACCCATTCACCCCTCCACTTT. Translated: CASSPQKETHSPLHF.

The chain has TRBV11-2 and TRBJ2-7; maybe TRBD2 (9 bases). Germline lookup yields CDR1 SGHAT and CDR2 FQNNGV. Trimming cost V 5 bases and J 2 bases, with 19 bases left between them. The length of the CDR3 is 16 residues. The CDR3 nucleotides read TGTGCCAGCAGCCCGCGGGGGGGGACAGGAGCCTACGAGCAGTACTTC. Protein sequence: CASSPRGGTGAYEQYF.

The chain links TRBV19 to TRBJ1-2; D remains unclear. Trimming left V 3 bases short and J 3 bases short, with 8 bases between. The germline V gene has CDR1 LNHDA and CDR2 SQIVND (reference sequence). This CDR3 spans 13 amino acids. For the CDR3, the DNA is TGTGCCAGTAGTATGAACGGGGACTATGGCTACACCTTC. This codes for CASSMNGDYGYTF.

The V and J genes are TRBV7-8 and TRBJ2-7; 8 bases fit TRBD1. V lost 5 bases to trimming and J lost 2 bases; unmatched junction nucleotides: 11. The germline gives CDR1 SGHVS, CDR2 FQNEAQ. This CDR3 is 16 amino acids long. The DNA of the CDR3 is TGTGCCAGCAGCCCACACCCGGCGGACAGGGCCTACGAGCAGTACTTC. Its protein is CASSPHPADRAYEQYF.

The CDR3 sequence is CASSPAGGWAEKLFF. The CDR3 region has the DNA TGTGCCAGCAGCCCCGCGGGCGGTTGGGCCGAAAAACTGTTTTTT. The rearrangement uses TRBV7-6 and TRBJ1-4; D gene ambiguous. This CDR3 contains 15 residues. Germline V lookup: CDR1 SGHVS, CDR2 FNYEAQ. V gave up 5 bases and J gave up 8 bases, with 18 bases separating them.

This chain connects TRBV6-6 to TRBJ1-1; no clear D gene. Germline V gene lookup returns CDR1 MNHNY and CDR2 SVGAGI (reference sequence). V was clipped by 0 bases and J by 1 base, with 3 bases between them. The CDR3 covers 13 residues. The CDR3 nucleotides are TGTGCCAGCAGTTACTCGAGGAACACTGAAGCTTTCTTT. It translates to CASSYSRNTEAFF.

The CDR3 nucleotides are TGCGCCAGCAGCCAGGGGGGAAATGAGCAGTTCTTC. Its protein is CASSQGGNEQFF. V usage is TRBV5-1 and J usage is TRBJ2-1; D possibly corresponds to TRBD1 (7 bases). This CDR3 is built from 12 residues. V lost 4 bases to trimming and J lost 7 bases, with 9 bases between them. Per the germline V gene, CDR1 is SGHRS and CDR2 is YFSETQ.

The chain uses TRBV27 and TRBJ1-2; 10 bases map to TRBD1. CDR3 length equals 18 residues. Germline assignment: CDR1 MNHEY and CDR2 SMNVEV (reference sequence). V was clipped by 2 bases and J by 3 bases; unmatched bases: 12. The CDR3 loop is CASSLIATGGLTDYGYTF. As DNA, the CDR3 is TGTGCCAGCAGTTTAATAGCGACAGGGGGCCTTACTGACTATGGCTACACCTTC.

This clone was detected only once. The rearrangement uses TRBV6-5 and TRBJ2-6; D is perhaps TRBD2 (6 bases). CDR1 and CDR2 (germline): MNHEY, SVGAGI. Trimming took off 2 bases at V and 2 bases at J, with 7 bases between the two ends. The length of the CDR3 is 15 residues. CDR3 residues: CASSYGEAGANVLTF. The CDR3 DNA is TGTGCCAGCAGTTACGGGGAGGCTGGGGCCAACGTCCTGACTTTC.

The chain has TRBV15 and TRBJ2-2; D uncertain. Germline V gene data show CDR1 as LNHNV and CDR2 as YYDKDF (reference sequence). The CDR3 loop spans 13 amino acids. The V gene lost 0 bases and the J gene lost 6 bases, with 5 bases spanning the gap. In nucleotides, the CDR3 is TGTGCCACCAGCAGAGATGAGGCCGGGGAGCTGTTTTTT. This encodes CATSRDEAGELFF.

This chain joins TRBV28 and TRBJ1-2, with D perhaps matching TRBD1 (6 bases). Germline CDR1 and CDR2: MDHEN and SYDVKM. The CDR3 runs 13 residues. With 3 bases removed from V and 7 bases from J, the gap between germline ends came to 12 bases. Here the CDR3 DNA reads TGTGCCAGCAGTTTGGGGGGGCGCGGTGGCTACACCTTC. Encoded protein: CASSLGGRGGYTF.

The chain carries TRBV30 and TRBJ1-5, with D unclear. Looked up from germline, CDR1 is GTSNPN and CDR2 is SVGIG (reference sequence). This CDR3 is 13 amino acids long. Trimming pared 3 bases from V and 3 bases from J, leaving 9 bases between. This chain's CDR3 is CAWSQGLNQPQHF. In DNA form, the CDR3 reads TGTGCCTGGAGCCAAGGTCTCAATCAGCCCCAGCATTTT.

The chain couples TRBV10-3 to TRBJ2-3; TRBD2 matches 12 bases. Germline values: CDR1 ENHRY, CDR2 SYGVKD. Trimming removed 6 bases from V and 4 bases from J; junction bases left unmatched: 5. The CDR3 loop spans 15 amino acids. The DNA of the CDR3 is TGTGCCATCAGAGCTAGCGGGGGGGCGTCAGATACGCAGTATTTT. Translated, it gives CAIRASGGASDTQYF.

This rearrangement joins TRBV28 to TRBJ1-2; D uncertain. Trimming took off 2 bases at V and 4 bases at J, with 8 bases between the two ends. This CDR3 has 13 amino acids. CDR1 MDHEN and CDR2 SYDVKM come from the germline V gene. The CDR3 reads CASSLDLSYGYTF. The CDR3 nucleotides are TGTGCCAGCAGTTTAGACCTGAGCTATGGCTACACCTTC.

The chain recombines TRBV19 with TRBJ2-5; the D is unclear. With 3 bases removed from V and 0 bases from J, the gap between germline ends came to 2 bases. Germline assignment: CDR1 LNHDA and CDR2 SQIVND (reference sequence). CDR3 length equals 12 residues. The CDR3 reads CASSIYQETQYF. The CDR3 nucleotides read TGTGCCAGTAGTATTTACCAAGAGACCCAGTACTTC.

The rearrangement joins TRBV5-1 to TRBJ1-4, with a weak D call TRBD1 (6 bases). This CDR3 contains 14 residues. The V gene's germline CDR1 is SGHRS and CDR2 YFSETQ. V lost 3 bases and J 0 bases, leaving 6 bases between the germline ends. CDR3 bases: TGCGCCAGCAGCTGGACAGCAACTAATGAAAAACTGTTTTTT. Amino acid sequence: CASSWTATNEKLFF.

The rearrangement joins TRBV13 to TRBJ1-5; unclear D gene. From germline, CDR1 is PRHDT and CDR2 FYEKMQ (reference sequence). Trimming cost V 2 bases and J 7 bases, with 3 bases left between them. This CDR3 is 11 amino acids long. The CDR3 loop is CASSLWQPQHF. CDR3 DNA: TGTGCCAGCAGCTTATGGCAGCCCCAGCATTTT.

This clone was counted only a few times. A read error may produce the germline difference seen at one junction end. The gene calls are TRBV24-1 and TRBJ2-1; D unclear. This CDR3 is built from 12 residues. The germline V gene has CDR1 KGHDR and CDR2 SFDVKD. The CDR3 sequence: CATSDFYDEQFF. The CDR3, as DNA: TGTGCCACCAGTGATTTCTACGATGAGCAGTTCTTC.